This TCR beta chain was recovered during a study of CD8 T cells in ankylosing spondylitis. General study points: Enrichment of disease-linked clones was reportedly significant in matched ankylosing spondylitis synovial fluid.

By quantitative 5'-RACE with molecular barcodes, the TCR beta libraries were made. TCRdb analysed the 5' RACE reads with MiXCR anew, one entry per CDR3 protein. Of 300,000 to 350,000 distinct CDR3 sequences in the sample, about a fifth were seen once. CDR1 and CDR2 from the germline V gene are SGHRS and YFSETQ. V dropped 1 base and J dropped 0; count of bases not matched to a gene: 6. The CDR3 length is 18 residues. For this clonotype: Its antigen is currently unknown.

The receptor's source is a female donor with ankylosing spondylitis or in good health (not recorded which). Source material: blood, either unsorted or a sorted T cell fraction (not recorded which). V usage is TRBV5-1 and J usage is TRBJ2-3, with TRBD2 matching over 12 bases. The CDR3 sequence is CASSLTSGRQPSTDTQYF. The CDR3, as DNA: TGCGCCAGCAGCTTGACTAGCGGGAGGCAACCTAGCACAGATACGCAGTATTTT.